The present entry profiles one TCR beta chain with its context. Its antigen is not identified. This sample stems from a study of cytomegalovirus exposure and HLA in healthy donors. Germline trimming cut 4 bases from V and 8 bases from J; bases unmatched to any gene: 5. CDR1 and CDR2 (germline): SGDLS, YYNGEE. CDR3 length equals 13 residues. Points from the study as a whole: Overall, approximately 150 TCR beta chains were annotated as cytomegalovirus-associated. The authors later found most CMV-associated TCR beta chains appeared HLA-restricted. Highly shared sequence variants in one cluster were likely a sequencing artifact. There were some V segments, including TRBV6-2 and TRBV6-3, excluded as indistinguishable.

Primers included in the PCR were 60 Vbeta and 13 Jbeta primers. Clones were sequenced by immunoSEQ multiplex PCR, and TCRdb holds only the in-frame ones, with some missing. The table includes about 150,000 clones, around 72% detected once. Specimen: PBMCs. This chain connects TRBV9 to TRBJ2-1; 8 bases are a match to TRBD2. The receptor was isolated from a woman aged 45-65 years in good health and CMV-seropositive. This chain's CDR3 is CASSFSGDYEQFF. The DNA for the CDR3 is TGTGCCAGCAGCTTTAGCGGGGACTATGAGCAGTTCTTC.